The entry below describes one T cell receptor beta chain. Its specificity is unknown. This record belongs to a study of T cell responses to AZD1222 COVID-19 vaccine. Overall study findings and caveats: Among the donors, most were white British and more were female, and clonal diversity was possibly underestimated. Along spike, vaccine-associated CD4 TCRs were found throughout, with dominance at 160-218 and 743-854. Close to half of spike-specific TCRs reportedly recognize unmutated variant regions.

Profiled with immunoSEQ multiplex PCR; TCRdb holds only in-frame clones, not every one. The profile shows roughly 140,000 clones, approximately 90% of them singletons. The CDR3 extends over 16 amino acids. The germline CDR1 and CDR2 sequences are MGHRA and YSYEKL. V was pared by 1 base and J by 2 bases, with 3 bases of the junction left unmatched. Samples with a second dose at about 4 or about 12 weeks were pooled together. The sample consisted of peripheral blood, taken 28 days after the second AZD1222 dose. V and J are TRBV4-1 and TRBJ2-3, with TRBD2 matching 10 bases. The clonotype was recovered from an adult who received the AZD1222 COVID-19 vaccine. CDR3 amino acids: CASSQGGLAITDTQYF. The CDR3 coding sequence is TGCGCCAGCAGCCAAGGGGGACTAGCGATCACAGATACGCAGTATTTT.